The clone carrying this TCR beta chain has just a few counts. Its target is not known. The data derive from a study of CD8 T cell repertoires and HIV-1 epitope variants. In the study overall: Tested: three Gag epitope families, Nef HW9 and YT9. Equal numbers of autologous T cell-negative cells presented antigen to enriched T cells. T cells were cultured for 10 days with cytokines added on days 3 and 7. Notes on the study in general: Roughly nine TCR beta clonotypes were antigen-specific, more than five apparently recognizing autologous or escape variants.

TCRdb's table, derived via immunoSEQ multiplex PCR, lists solely in-frame clones and lacks some. In the table there are more than 5,500 clones, around two thirds of which are singletons. V lost 2 bases to trimming and J lost 10 bases, with 16 bases between them. There are 14 residues in the CDR3. Germline V lookup: CDR1 SGHTS, CDR2 YDEGEE. The sequence came from a male donor with HIV. Sequenced input: cultured CD8+ T cells derived from PBMCs. J is TRBJ2-1 and V is TRBV5-8; D might be TRBD1 (5 bases). This chain's CDR3 is CASSFGQGLGEQFF. In DNA form, the CDR3 reads TGTGCCAGCAGCTTCGGGCAGGGCCTTGGGGAGCAGTTCTTC.